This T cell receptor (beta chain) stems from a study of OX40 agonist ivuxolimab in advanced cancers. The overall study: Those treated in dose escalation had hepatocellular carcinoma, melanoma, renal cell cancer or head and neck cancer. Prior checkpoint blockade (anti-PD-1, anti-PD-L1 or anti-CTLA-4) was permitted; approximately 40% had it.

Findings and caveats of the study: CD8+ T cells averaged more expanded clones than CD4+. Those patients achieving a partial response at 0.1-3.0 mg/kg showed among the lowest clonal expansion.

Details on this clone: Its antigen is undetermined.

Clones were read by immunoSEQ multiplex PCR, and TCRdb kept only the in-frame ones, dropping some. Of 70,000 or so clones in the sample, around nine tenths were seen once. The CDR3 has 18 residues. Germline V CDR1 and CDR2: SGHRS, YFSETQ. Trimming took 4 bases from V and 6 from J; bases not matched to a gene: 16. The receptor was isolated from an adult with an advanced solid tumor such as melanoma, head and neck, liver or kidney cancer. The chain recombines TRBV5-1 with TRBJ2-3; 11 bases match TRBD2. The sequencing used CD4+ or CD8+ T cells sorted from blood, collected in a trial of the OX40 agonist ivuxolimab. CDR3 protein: CASSPGLAGSPGVDTQYF. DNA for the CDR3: TGCGCCAGCAGCCCCGGACTAGCGGGCTCCCCAGGGGTCGATACGCAGTATTTT.